These 9 T cell receptor beta chains came from one sample sequenced in a study of patients and donors after allogeneic stem cell transplantation (dated by TCRdb to the early 2020s). Library preparation was by RT-PCR. Sequencing used a NextSeq 550. TCRdb redid the processing of the public reads, applying fastp at Q25 and MiXCR, and retained in-frame beta chains. Identical CDR3 proteins give one entry, which carries the most common genes and DNA. Across this sample there are 80,000 to 90,000 distinct CDR3 sequences, with around 48% seen only once. Of the sample, 60% to 65% falls within the top ten clones. The sample consisted of blood, either unsorted or a sorted T cell fraction (not recorded which). These TCRs come from a human donor who was either an allogeneic HSCT recipient or a stem cell or donor lymphocyte infusion donor (not recorded which). It is not recorded whose cells these are; they may come from a transplant donor.

This clonotype was seen a single time. V usage is TRBV12-3 or TRBV12-4 and J usage is TRBJ2-2; D is perhaps TRBD1 (6 bases). The CDR3 runs 13 residues. With 5 bases removed from V and 5 bases from J, the gap between germline ends came to 9 bases. CDR3 region: CASSRGQTGELFF. Here the CDR3 DNA reads TGTGCCAGCAGTCGAGGACAGACCGGGGAGCTGTTTTTT.

The J gene is TRBJ1-4, the V gene TRBV15; 12 positions match TRBD1. The CDR3 is made up of 16 amino acids. V was clipped by 5 bases and J by 7 bases; unmatched bases: 8. Germline V gene lookup returns CDR1 LNHNV and CDR2 YYDKDF (reference sequence). The CDR3 DNA follows: TGTGCCACCAGCGGCCGGGACAGGGGGCTGTTTGAAAAACTGTTTTTT. This codes for CATSGRDRGLFEKLFF.

The V gene is TRBV6-5, the J gene TRBJ1-4, with D perhaps TRBD1 (5 bases). The length of the CDR3 is 17 residues. Looked up from germline, CDR1 is MNHEY and CDR2 is SVGAGI. Trimming pared 0 bases from V and 4 bases from J, leaving 15 bases between. The chain's CDR3 is CASSYSEGPGFNEKLFF. CDR3 sequence (DNA): TGTGCCAGCAGTTACTCTGAGGGGCCAGGGTTTAATGAAAAACTGTTTTTT.

This chain connects TRBV6-2 or TRBV6-3 to TRBJ1-2; D gene unclear. This CDR3 comprises 12 residues. Germline loops: CDR1 MNHEY, CDR2 SVGEGT. Trimming stripped 5 bases from V and 6 bases from J, with 10 bases between. The CDR3 DNA reads TGTGCCAGCAGTCCTTTTGCGGATGGCTACACCTTC. It specifies CASSPFADGYTF.

This clonotype was detected only a few times. Here the CDR3 reads CSASENPTGGYGYTF. For the CDR3, the DNA is TGCAGTGCTAGCGAAAATCCCACAGGGGGCTATGGCTACACCTTC. The rearrangement links TRBV20-1 to TRBJ1-2; TRBD1 matches 8 bases. Per the germline V gene, CDR1 is DFQATT and CDR2 is SNEGSKA (reference sequence). There are 15 residues in the CDR3. V lost 3 bases, J lost 4 bases, and 10 bases stayed unmatched.

The chain recombines TRBV7-2 with TRBJ1-6; no definite D call. Germline CDR1 SGHTA, CDR2 FQGNSA. The V gene lost 2 bases and the J gene lost 0 bases, with 8 bases spanning the gap. This CDR3 region has 16 residues. The CDR3 protein is CASSLSTSSYNSPLHF. CDR3 nucleotides: TGTGCCAGCAGCTTATCTACTAGCTCCTATAATTCACCCCTCCACTTT.

The V call is TRBV23-1, the J call TRBJ1-5; 7 bases are a match to TRBD1. TRBV23-1 counts as an open reading frame of uncertain function. Trimming cost V 4 bases and J 6 bases; bases outside gene matches: 0. The CDR3 length is 12 residues. The CDR3 reads CASSRDSQPQHF. CDR3 nucleotides: TGCGCCAGCAGTCGGGACAGTCAGCCCCAGCATTTT.

CDR3 sequence reads: CASSPMDSPLHF. In DNA form, the CDR3 reads TGTGCCAGCAGTCCAATGGATTCACCCCTCCACTTT. The chain links TRBV7-9 to TRBJ1-6; D is unresolved. Germline V lookup: CDR1 SEHNR, CDR2 FQNEAQ (reference sequence). There are 12 residues in the CDR3. Trimming removed 6 bases at V and 8 bases at J, with 8 bases between.

The genes are TRBV7-2 and TRBJ1-5, with D unresolved. In germline, CDR1 is SGHTA, CDR2 FQGNSA. The V end was cut by 3 bases, the J end by 7 bases, with 22 bases between. This CDR3 spans 17 amino acids. CDR3 in amino acids: CASSFDGVGFINQPQHF. CDR3 DNA sequence: TGTGCCAGCAGCTTCGATGGGGTTGGGTTCATCAACCAGCCCCAGCATTTT.